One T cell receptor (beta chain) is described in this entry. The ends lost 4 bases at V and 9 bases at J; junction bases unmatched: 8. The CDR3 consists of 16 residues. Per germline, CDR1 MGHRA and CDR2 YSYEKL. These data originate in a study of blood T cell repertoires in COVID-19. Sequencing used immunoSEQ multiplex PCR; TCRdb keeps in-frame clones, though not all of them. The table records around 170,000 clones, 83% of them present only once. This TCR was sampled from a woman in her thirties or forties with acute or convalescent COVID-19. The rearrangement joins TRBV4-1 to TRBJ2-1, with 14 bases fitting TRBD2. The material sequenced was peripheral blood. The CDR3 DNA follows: TGCGCCAGCAGCCCCCAGACTAGCGGGAGGGCCGGTGAGCAGTTCTTC. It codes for CASSPQTSGRAGEQFF.